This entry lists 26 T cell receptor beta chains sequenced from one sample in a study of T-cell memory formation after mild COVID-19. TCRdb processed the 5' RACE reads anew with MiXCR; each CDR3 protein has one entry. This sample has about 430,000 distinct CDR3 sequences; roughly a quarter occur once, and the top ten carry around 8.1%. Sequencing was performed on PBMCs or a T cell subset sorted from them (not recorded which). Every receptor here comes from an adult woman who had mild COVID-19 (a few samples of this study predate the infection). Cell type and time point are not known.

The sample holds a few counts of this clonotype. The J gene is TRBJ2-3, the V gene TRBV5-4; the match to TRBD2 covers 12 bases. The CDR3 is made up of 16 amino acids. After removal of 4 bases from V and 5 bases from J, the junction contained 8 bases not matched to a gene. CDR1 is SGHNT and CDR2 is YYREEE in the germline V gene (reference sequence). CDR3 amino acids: CASSRFLAGGIDTQYF. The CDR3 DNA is TGTGCCAGCAGCCGTTTTCTAGCGGGAGGGATAGATACGCAGTATTTT.

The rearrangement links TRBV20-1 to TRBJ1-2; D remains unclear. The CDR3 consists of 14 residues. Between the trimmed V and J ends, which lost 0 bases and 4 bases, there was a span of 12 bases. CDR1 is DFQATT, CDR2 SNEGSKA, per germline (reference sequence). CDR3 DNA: TGCAGTGCTAGAGACGTCGGTAGAGGCTATGGCTACACCTTC. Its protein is CSARDVGRGYGYTF.

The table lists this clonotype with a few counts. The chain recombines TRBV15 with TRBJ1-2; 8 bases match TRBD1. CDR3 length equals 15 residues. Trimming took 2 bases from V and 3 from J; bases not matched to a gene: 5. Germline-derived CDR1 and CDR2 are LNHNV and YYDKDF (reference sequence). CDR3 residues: CATSRPTGDDYGYTF. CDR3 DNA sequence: TGTGCCACCAGCAGACCGACAGGGGATGACTATGGCTACACCTTC.

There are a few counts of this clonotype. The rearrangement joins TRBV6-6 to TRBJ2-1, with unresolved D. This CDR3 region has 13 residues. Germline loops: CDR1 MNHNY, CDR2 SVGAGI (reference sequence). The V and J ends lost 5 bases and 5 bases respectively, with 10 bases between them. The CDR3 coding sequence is TGTGCCAGCAGTCTCATCCGGGACAATGAGCAGTTCTTC. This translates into CASSLIRDNEQFF.

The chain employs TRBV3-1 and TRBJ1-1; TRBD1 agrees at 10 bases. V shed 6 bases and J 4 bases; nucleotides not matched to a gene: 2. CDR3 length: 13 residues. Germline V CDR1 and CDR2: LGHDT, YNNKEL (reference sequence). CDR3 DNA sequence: TGTGCCAGCAGGGGGACAGGGGTCACTGAAGCTTTCTTT. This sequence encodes CASRGTGVTEAFF.

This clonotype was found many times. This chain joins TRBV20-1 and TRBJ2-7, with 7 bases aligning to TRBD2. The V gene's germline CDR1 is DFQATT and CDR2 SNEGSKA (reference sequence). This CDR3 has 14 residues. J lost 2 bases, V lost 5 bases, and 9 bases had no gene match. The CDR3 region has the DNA TGCAGTGCTCAGACGGGGGGAGCAACCTACGAGCAGTACTTC. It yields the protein CSAQTGGATYEQYF.

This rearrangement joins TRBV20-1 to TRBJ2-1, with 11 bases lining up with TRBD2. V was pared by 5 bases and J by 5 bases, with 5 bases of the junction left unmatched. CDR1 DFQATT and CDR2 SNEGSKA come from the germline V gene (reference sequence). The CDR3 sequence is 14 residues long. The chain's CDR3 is CSASGLADHNEQFF. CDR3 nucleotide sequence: TGCAGTGCTTCGGGACTAGCGGACCACAATGAGCAGTTCTTC.

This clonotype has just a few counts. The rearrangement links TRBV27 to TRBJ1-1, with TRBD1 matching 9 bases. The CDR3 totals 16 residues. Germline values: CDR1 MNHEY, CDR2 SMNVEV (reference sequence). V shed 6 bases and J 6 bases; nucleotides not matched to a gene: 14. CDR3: CASRGGPGQGFSEAFF. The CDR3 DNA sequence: TGTGCCAGCAGAGGAGGACCGGGACAGGGTTTTTCTGAAGCTTTCTTT.

CDR3: CASSYVGGGSPQHF. The CDR3 DNA reads as TGTGCCAGCAGTTACGTCGGAGGGGGCTCGCCCCAGCATTTT. The chain recombines TRBV6-6 with TRBJ1-5, with 7 bases identical to TRBD1. CDR3 length equals 14 residues. Unmatched junction bases numbered 7, after V lost 2 bases and J lost 9 bases. Germline V gene sequence: CDR1 MNHNY, CDR2 SVGAGI (reference sequence).

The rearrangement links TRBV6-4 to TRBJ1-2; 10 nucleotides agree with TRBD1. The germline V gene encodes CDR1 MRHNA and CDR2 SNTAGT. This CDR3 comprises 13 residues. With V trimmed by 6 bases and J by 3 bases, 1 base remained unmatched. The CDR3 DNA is TGTGCCAGCAGGACAGGGGGCTACTATGGCTACACCTTC. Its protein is CASRTGGYYGYTF.

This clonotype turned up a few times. As DNA, the CDR3 is TGCAGCGTTGAAGATTTGTACGGGAGGAGAGATGAGCAGTTCTTC. Its protein product is CSVEDLYGRRDEQFF. The chain has TRBV29-1 and TRBJ2-1; 7 bases are a match to TRBD2. Trimming at V came to 0 bases and at J to 8 bases, leaving 10 bases not matched to a gene. CDR1 and CDR2 from the germline V gene are SQVTM and ANQGSEA. There are 15 residues in the CDR3.

CDR3 sequence reads: CASSLKRVTGGADTQYF. The CDR3 DNA reads as TGTGCCAGCAGCTTAAAACGGGTGACAGGGGGTGCAGATACGCAGTATTTT. The V call is TRBV7-3, the J call TRBJ2-3; 9 bases agree with TRBD1. Germline values: CDR1 SGHTA, CDR2 FQGTGA. The CDR3 has 17 residues. V trimming: 1 base; J trimming: 4 bases; junction bases outside the gene matches: 9.

In DNA, the CDR3 is TGTGCCAGCAGCCCTACCGGGAATTCGATGGAGCAGTACTTC. Translating it yields CASSPTGNSMEQYF. The rearrangement links TRBV14 to TRBJ2-7, with D possibly TRBD2 on 5 matching bases. This CDR3 comprises 14 residues. Trimming stripped 4 bases from V and 7 bases from J, with 17 bases between. Per the germline V gene, CDR1 is SGHDN and CDR2 is FVKESK.

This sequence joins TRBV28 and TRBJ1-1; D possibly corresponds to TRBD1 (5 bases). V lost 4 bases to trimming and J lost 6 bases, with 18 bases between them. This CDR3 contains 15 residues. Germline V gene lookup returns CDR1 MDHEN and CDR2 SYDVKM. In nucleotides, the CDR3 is TGTGCCAGCAGTTCCCCATCTGAGGGGTCCCCTGAAGCTTTCTTT. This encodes CASSSPSEGSPEAFF.

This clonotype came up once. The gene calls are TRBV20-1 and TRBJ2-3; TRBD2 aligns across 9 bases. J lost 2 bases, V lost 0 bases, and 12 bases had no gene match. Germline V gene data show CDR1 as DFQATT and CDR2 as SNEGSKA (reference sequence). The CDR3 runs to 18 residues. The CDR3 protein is CSARDPMLAGEITDTQYF. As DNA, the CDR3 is TGCAGTGCTAGAGATCCCATGTTAGCGGGGGAAATCACAGATACGCAGTATTTT.

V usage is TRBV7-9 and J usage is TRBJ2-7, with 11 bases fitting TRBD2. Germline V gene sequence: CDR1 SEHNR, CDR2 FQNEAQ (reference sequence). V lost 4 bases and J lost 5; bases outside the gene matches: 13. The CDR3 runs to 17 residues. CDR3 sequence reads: CASSSPTISGRANEQYF. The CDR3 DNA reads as TGTGCCAGCAGCTCCCCCACTATTAGCGGGAGGGCCAACGAGCAGTACTTC.

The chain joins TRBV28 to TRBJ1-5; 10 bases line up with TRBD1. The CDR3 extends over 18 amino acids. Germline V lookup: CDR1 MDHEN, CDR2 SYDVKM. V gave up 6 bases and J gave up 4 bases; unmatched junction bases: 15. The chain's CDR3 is CASSLSGTGDFLNQPQHF. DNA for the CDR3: TGTGCCAGCAGCCTCTCCGGGACAGGGGATTTTTTGAATCAGCCCCAGCATTTT.

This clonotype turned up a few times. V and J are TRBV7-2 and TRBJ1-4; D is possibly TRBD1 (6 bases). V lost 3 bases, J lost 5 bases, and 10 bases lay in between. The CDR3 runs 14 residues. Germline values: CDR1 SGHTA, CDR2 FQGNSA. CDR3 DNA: TGTGCCAGCAGCTTCCAGGGGTCCAATGAAAAACTGTTTTTT. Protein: CASSFQGSNEKLFF.

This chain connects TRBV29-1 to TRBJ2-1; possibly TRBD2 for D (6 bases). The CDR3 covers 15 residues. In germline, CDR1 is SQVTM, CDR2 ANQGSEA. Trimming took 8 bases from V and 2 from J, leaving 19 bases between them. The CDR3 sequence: CSSLPRTTPYNEQFF. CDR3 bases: TGCAGCTCCCTACCCCGGACTACACCCTACAATGAGCAGTTCTTC.

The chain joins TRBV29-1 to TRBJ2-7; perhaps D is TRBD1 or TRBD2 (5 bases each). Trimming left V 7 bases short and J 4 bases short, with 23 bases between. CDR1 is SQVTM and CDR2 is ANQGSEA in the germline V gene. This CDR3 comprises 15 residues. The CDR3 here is CSARARGTGRYEQYF. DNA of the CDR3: TGCAGCGCGCGGGCCCGGGGCACAGGCAGATACGAGCAGTACTTC.

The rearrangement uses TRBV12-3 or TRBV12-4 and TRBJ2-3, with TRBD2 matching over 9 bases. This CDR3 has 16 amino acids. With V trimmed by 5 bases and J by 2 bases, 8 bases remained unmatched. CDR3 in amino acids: CASSRRAGGPTDTQYF. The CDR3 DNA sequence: TGTGCCAGCAGTCGGAGAGCGGGAGGCCCCACAGATACGCAGTATTTT.

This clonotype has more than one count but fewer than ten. CDR3 protein: CASSLSGTRSPEQYF. CDR3 bases: TGTGCCAGCAGCTTGTCCGGGACTAGATCGCCCGAGCAGTACTTC. V usage is TRBV13 and J usage is TRBJ2-7; TRBD2 matches at 8 bases. The germline V gene encodes CDR1 PRHDT and CDR2 FYEKMQ (reference sequence). J was trimmed by 6 bases and V by 3 bases; bases with no gene match: 10. The CDR3 has 15 amino acids.

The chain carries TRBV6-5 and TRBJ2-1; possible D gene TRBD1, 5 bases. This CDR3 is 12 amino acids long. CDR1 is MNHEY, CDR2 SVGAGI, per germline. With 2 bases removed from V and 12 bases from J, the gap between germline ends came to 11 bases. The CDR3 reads CASSYQGTGQFF. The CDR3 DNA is TGTGCCAGCAGTTACCAGGGCACGGGGCAGTTCTTC.

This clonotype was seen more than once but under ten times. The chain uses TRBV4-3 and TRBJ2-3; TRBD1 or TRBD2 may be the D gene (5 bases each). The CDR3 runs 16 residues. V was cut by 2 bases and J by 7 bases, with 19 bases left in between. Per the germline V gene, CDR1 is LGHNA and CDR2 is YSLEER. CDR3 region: CASSQSPMGTRNTQYF. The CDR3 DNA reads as TGCGCCAGCAGCCAAAGTCCGATGGGGACGCGGAATACGCAGTATTTT.

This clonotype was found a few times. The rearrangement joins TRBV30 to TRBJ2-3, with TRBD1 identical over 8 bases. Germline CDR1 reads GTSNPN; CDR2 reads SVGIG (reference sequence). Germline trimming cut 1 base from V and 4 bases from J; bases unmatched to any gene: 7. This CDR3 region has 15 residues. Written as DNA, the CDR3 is TGTGCCTGGAGTGAGGGGGCAGGGGGCGCAGATACGCAGTATTTT. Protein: CAWSEGAGGADTQYF.

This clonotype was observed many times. The CDR3 here is CASSRQSNEQFF. In DNA, the CDR3 is TGTGCCAGTAGTAGACAGAGCAATGAGCAGTTCTTC. This sequence joins TRBV19 and TRBJ2-1; TRBD1 is a possible D gene (5 bases). Per the germline V gene, CDR1 is LNHDA and CDR2 is SQIVND (reference sequence). V dropped 4 bases and J dropped 6 bases, with 7 bases sitting between them. This CDR3 is built from 12 residues.